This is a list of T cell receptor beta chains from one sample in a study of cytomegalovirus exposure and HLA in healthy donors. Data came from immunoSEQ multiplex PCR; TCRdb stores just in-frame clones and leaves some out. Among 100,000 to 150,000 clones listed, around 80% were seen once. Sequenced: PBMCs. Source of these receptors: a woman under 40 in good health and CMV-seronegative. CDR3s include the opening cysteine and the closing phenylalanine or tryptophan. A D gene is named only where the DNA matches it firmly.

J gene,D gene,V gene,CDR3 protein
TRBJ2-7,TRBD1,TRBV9,CASSPLGQGAHYEQYF
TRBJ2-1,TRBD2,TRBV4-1,CASSQDSGRSYNEQFF
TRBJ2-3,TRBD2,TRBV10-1,CASSESSSGVSDTQYF
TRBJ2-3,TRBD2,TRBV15,CATRERSGGPADTQYF
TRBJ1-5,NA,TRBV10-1,CASVCSVSNQPQHF
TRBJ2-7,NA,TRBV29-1,CSVERNLGQYF
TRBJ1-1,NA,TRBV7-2,CASSLASVGTEAFF
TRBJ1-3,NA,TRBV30,CAWSPNSGNTIYF
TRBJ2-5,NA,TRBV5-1,CASSLGSLGRETQYF
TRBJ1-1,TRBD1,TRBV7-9,CASSLEGADTEAFF
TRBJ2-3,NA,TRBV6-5,CASSSERLPPDTQYF
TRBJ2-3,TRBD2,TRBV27,CASSMKLAASTDTQYF
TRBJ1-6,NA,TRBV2,CASSDRPAGRGYYNSPLHF
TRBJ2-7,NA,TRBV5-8,CASSLGRSRGYEQYF
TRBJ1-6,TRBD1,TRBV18,CASSLGQGKNSPLHF
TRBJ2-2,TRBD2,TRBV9,CASSVGGLAGENTGELFF
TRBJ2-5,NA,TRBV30,CAWSVLAGKETQYF
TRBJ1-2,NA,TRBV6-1,CASSESFKGEGYTF
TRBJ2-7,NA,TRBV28,CASSLGRTLWTQYF
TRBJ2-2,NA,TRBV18,CASSPGGTGELFF
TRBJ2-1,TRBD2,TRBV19,CASSISLAGYYNEQFF
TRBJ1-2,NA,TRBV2,CASSAQNYGYTF
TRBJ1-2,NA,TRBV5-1,CASSFGGLGYGYTF
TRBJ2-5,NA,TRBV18,CASSPNQGDGGPPETQYF
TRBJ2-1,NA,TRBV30,CASSLLATLYNEQFF
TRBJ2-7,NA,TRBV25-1,CASSEKGGVYEQYF
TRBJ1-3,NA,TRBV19,CASSYREGGNTIYF
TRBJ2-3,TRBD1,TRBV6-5,CASSRGQGADTQYF
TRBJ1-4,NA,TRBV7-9,CASSQGATNEKLFF
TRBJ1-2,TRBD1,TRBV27,CASRIPGQYYGYTF
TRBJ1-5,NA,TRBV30,CAWSVGADQPQHF
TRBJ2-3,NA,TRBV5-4,CASSPRTNTDTQYF
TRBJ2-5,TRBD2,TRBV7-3,CASSYRTSGNGGQETQYF
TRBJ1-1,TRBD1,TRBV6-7,CASSNDRATEAFF
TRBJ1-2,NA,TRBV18,CASSPDGDFNYGYTF
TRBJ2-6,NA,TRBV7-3,CASSLTGRGSGANVLTF
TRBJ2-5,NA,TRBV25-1,CASSEYAVPETQYF
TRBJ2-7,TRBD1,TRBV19,CATSLRDRNSYEQYF
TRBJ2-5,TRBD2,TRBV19,CASSILRTSGRTLLGETQYF
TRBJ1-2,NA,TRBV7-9,CASSPMTANYGYTF
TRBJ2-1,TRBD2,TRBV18,CASSELAGNNEQFF
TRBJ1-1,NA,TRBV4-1,CASSQWAMNTEAFF
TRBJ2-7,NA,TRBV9,CASSLGGISSYEQYF
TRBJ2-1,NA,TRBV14,CASSQDLGVSYNEQFF
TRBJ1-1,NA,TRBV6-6,CASSPTSSRGTEAFF
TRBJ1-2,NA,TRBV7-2,CASASQTSTYGYTF
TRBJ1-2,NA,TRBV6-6,CASSFTTGDNYGYTF
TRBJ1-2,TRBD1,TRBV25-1,CASSELGQGAQFGYGYTF
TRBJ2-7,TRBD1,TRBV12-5,CASGRRDRGDEQYF